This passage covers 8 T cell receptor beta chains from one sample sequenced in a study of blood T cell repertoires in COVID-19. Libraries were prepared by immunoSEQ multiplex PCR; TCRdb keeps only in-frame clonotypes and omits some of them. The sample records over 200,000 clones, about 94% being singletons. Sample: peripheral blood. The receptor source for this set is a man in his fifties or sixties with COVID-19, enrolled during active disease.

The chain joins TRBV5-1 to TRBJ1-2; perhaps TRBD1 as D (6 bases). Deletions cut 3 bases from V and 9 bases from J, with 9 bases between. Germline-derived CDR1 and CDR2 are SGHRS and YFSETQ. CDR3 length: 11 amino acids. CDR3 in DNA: TGCGCCAGCAGCTCGGACAGAAGCTACACCTTC. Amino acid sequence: CASSSDRSYTF.

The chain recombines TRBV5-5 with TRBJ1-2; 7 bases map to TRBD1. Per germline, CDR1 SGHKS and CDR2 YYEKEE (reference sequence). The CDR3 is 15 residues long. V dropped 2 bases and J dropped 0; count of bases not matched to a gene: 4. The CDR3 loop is CASSFTGTANYGYTF. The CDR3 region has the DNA TGTGCCAGCAGCTTTACCGGGACAGCTAACTATGGCTACACCTTC.

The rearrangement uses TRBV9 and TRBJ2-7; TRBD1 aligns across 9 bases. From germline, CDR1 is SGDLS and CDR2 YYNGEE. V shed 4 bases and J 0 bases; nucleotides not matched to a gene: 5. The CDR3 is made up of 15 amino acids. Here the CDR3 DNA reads TGTGCCAGCAGCCCGGGACAGGGCCACTCCTACGAGCAGTACTTC. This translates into CASSPGQGHSYEQYF.

The CDR3 sequence: CASSLLAGATDTQYF. CDR3 bases: TGTGCCAGCAGCTTACTAGCGGGGGCTACAGATACGCAGTATTTT. The chain links TRBV9 to TRBJ2-3; TRBD2 matches 11 bases. This CDR3 is 15 amino acids long. J gave up 3 bases and V 4 bases, and 4 bases lay outside the gene matches. Germline V gene lookup returns CDR1 SGDLS and CDR2 YYNGEE. The full variable domain, completed using reference TRBV9 and TRBJ2-3, is DSGVTQTPKHLITATGQRVTLRCSPRSGDLSVYWYQQSLDQGLQFLIQYYNGEERAKGNILERFSAQQFPDLHSELNLSSLELGDSALYFCASSLLAGATDTQYFGPGTRLTVL.

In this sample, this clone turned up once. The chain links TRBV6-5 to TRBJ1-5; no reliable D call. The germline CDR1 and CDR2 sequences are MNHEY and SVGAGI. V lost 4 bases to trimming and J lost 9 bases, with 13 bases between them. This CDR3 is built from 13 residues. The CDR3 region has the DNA TGTGCCAGCAGTTTAGAGGTTTTGGCGCCCCAGCATTTT. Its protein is CASSLEVLAPQHF.

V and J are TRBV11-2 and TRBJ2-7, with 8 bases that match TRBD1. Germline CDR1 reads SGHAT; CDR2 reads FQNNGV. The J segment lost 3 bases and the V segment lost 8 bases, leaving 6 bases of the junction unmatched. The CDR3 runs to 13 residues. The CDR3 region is CASGLQGDYEQYF. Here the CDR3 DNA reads TGTGCCAGCGGCCTACAGGGGGACTACGAGCAGTACTTC.

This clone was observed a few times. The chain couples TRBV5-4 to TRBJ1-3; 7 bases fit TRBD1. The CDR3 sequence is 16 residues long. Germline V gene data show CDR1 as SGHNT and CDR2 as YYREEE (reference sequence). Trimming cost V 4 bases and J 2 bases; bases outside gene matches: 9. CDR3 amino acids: CASSHMGQSAGNTIYF. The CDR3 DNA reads TGTGCCAGCAGCCACATGGGACAGAGCGCTGGAAACACCATATATTTT.

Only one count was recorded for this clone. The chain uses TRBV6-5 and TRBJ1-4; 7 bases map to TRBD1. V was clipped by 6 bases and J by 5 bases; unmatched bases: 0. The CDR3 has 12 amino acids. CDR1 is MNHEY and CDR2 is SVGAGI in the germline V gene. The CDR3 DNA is TGTGCCAGCAGACAGGGGAATGAAAAACTGTTTTTT. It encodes CASRQGNEKLFF.